The entry below gives a single T cell receptor (beta chain) sequence along with its context. Its antigen is as yet unknown. This CDR3 has 15 residues. Germline V gene lookup returns CDR1 ENHRY and CDR2 SYGVKD. Deletions cut 1 base from V and 4 bases from J, with 11 bases between. This sample was included in a study of graft-versus-host responses after intestinal transplantation. Overall study context: Every one of the recipients received anti-thymocyte globulin induction and afterwards took tacrolimus and steroids for approximately three years.

Study-wide results and limits: Association was observed between peak circulating GvH clone levels and early post-transplant HvG declines. Individuals who had graft-donor T cell macrochimerism had allografts that showed high graft-versus-host to host-versus-graft clonal ratios. Recipient-marrow GvH clones were detected, some having first appeared in ileum or blood.

Assay used: immunoSEQ multiplex PCR; TCRdb lists only in-frame clones, some missing. The data hold under 100,000 clones, with less than 95% observed a single time. This chain joins TRBV10-3 and TRBJ1-5; D call uncertain. The sequence was obtained from a human donor who was the organ donor for an intestinal transplant. Sequencing was performed on unstimulated CD8+ T cells sorted from spleen or lymph node cells, taken before transplant. The CDR3 bases are TGTGCCATCAGTGAGTTCCTCGAGGGTAATCAGCCCCAGCATTTT. Translating it yields CAISEFLEGNQPQHF.